This is a list of T cell receptor beta chains from one sample in a study of T cells after posttransplantation cyclophosphamide. Using immunoSEQ multiplex PCR, the repertoire was profiled, and TCRdb retains in-frame clones only, with some absent. The repertoire consists of 15,000 to 20,000 clones, none detected only once. Here the sequenced sample was PBMCs, taken after allogeneic stem cell transplant with posttransplant cyclophosphamide. The receptors come from a female patient aged 30-39 years who received an allogeneic stem cell transplant from a related donor, was CMV-positive, and had no GVHD. These T cells may partly come from the graft donor. Both conserved end residues are part of each CDR3. The order of the fields is J gene, clone size, D gene, V gene, CDR3 protein, CDR3 DNA. A D gene is named only where the DNA matches it firmly. Size is stated for part of the rows, as once, few or many counts, or as a class when the clone is expanded.

>TRBJ2-5|medium-sized|NA|TRBV5-4
CASSQHRIQETQYF
TGTGCCAGCAGCCAACACAGGATCCAAGAGACCCAGTACTTC
>TRBJ2-7|many|NA|TRBV4-1
CASSQLALAGLGEQYF
TGCGCCAGCAGCCAACTCGCTCTTGCCGGACTGGGGGAGCAGTACTTC
>TRBJ2-3|many|NA|TRBV9
CASSDGTFSTDTQYF
TGTGCCAGCAGCGATGGGACATTTAGCACAGATACGCAGTATTTT
>TRBJ2-7|many|TRBD2|TRBV28
CASRGLAGGPLPYEQYF
TGTGCCAGCAGAGGACTAGCGGGAGGGCCCTTGCCCTACGAGCAGTACTTC
>TRBJ2-7|many|NA|TRBV7-2
CASSLQRTYEQYF
TGTGCCAGCAGCTTACAGCGGACCTACGAGCAGTACTTC
>TRBJ1-1|many|NA|TRBV25-1
CASSVTEYTEAFF
TGTGCCAGCAGTGTTACAGAGTACACTGAAGCTTTCTTT
>TRBJ1-6|few|TRBD1|TRBV27
CASSFSGQGFNSPLHF
TGTGCCAGCAGTTTTTCAGGACAGGGTTTTAATTCACCCCTCCACTTT
>TRBJ1-1|medium-sized|NA|TRBV6-6
CASSTGPEAFF
TGTGCCAGCTCCACAGGACCTGAAGCTTTCTTT
>TRBJ2-6|many|TRBD2|TRBV27
CASSTTGLAGFTGANVLTF
TGTGCCAGCAGTACTACGGGACTAGCGGGATTCACCGGGGCCAACGTCCTGACTTTC
>TRBJ1-5|many|TRBD1|TRBV11-2
CASSPTGVEGQPQHF
TGTGCCAGCAGCCCCACAGGGGTTGAGGGTCAGCCCCAGCATTTT
>TRBJ2-5|many|NA|TRBV21-1
CASSPRQGAPGETQYF
TGTGCCAGCAGCCCGCGACAGGGGGCGCCGGGAGAGACCCAGTACTTC
>TRBJ1-5|many|TRBD1|TRBV23-1
CASRRGTANQPQHF
TGCGCCAGCAGACGCGGGACAGCTAATCAGCCCCAGCATTTT
>TRBJ2-1|many|TRBD1|TRBV18
CASSPRQGGYEQFF
TGTGCCAGCTCACCCCGACAGGGGGGGTATGAGCAGTTCTTC
>TRBJ2-5|NA|TRBD2|TRBV7-2
CAGSLAGGEAQETQYF
TGTGCCGGCAGCTTAGCCGGGGGGGAGGCCCAAGAGACCCAGTACTTC
>TRBJ2-1|medium-sized|TRBD2|TRBV19
CASSPGLASYNEQFF
TGTGCCAGTAGTCCCGGACTAGCCTCCTACAATGAGCAGTTCTTC
>TRBJ2-5|few|TRBD2|TRBV5-6
CASSPLGDQREQETQYF
TGTGCCAGCAGCCCCTTGGGGGACCAGCGGGAACAAGAGACCCAGTACTTC
>TRBJ2-1|many|NA|TRBV11-3
CASSSGLRSSYNEQFF
TGTGCCAGCAGCTCTGGACTGAGGAGCTCCTACAATGAGCAGTTCTTC
>TRBJ1-1|many|NA|TRBV30
CAWDRLNTEAFF
TGTGCCTGGGACAGGCTGAACACTGAAGCTTTCTTT
>TRBJ1-1|many|NA|TRBV9
CASSVAGGAGMNTEAFF
TGTGCCAGCAGCGTAGCGGGGGGCGCGGGGATGAACACTGAAGCTTTCTTT
>TRBJ2-2|many|TRBD1|TRBV12-5
CASGLITGQYTGELFF
TGTGCTAGTGGTTTGATTACGGGACAGTACACCGGGGAGCTGTTTTTT
>TRBJ1-2|many|NA|TRBV2
CASSVGRGGEFGYTF
TGTGCCAGCAGTGTCGGGCGGGGCGGGGAATTTGGCTACACCTTC
>TRBJ1-1|many|NA|TRBV7-2
CASSLATASTNTEAFF
TGTGCCAGCAGCTTAGCCACAGCATCCACGAACACTGAAGCTTTCTTT
>TRBJ2-7|many|NA|TRBV27
CASSLFRSYEQYF
TGTGCCAGTTCCCTTTTCAGGTCCTACGAGCAGTACTTC
>TRBJ1-3|many|TRBD1|TRBV14
CASRDSSGNTIYF
TGTGCCAGTAGGGACAGCTCTGGAAACACCATATATTTT
>TRBJ2-7|many|NA|TRBV6-1
CASSEAQLVSVYEQYF
TGTGCCAGCAGTGAAGCGCAGCTAGTCAGTGTTTACGAGCAGTACTTC
>TRBJ2-7|many|TRBD1|TRBV29-1
CSAIWTGKAYEQYF
TGCAGCGCCATATGGACAGGGAAGGCCTACGAGCAGTACTTC
>TRBJ2-7|many|TRBD1|TRBV6-6
CASRDREVGEQYF
TGTGCCAGCCGGGACAGGGAAGTAGGTGAGCAGTACTTC
>TRBJ2-7|many|NA|TRBV11-2
CASSDLLRASYEQYF
TGTGCCAGCAGCGACCTGCTGCGGGCATCCTACGAGCAGTACTTC
>TRBJ2-1|many|NA|TRBV10-1
CASSEAVWGSYNEQFF
TGCGCCAGCAGTGAAGCGGTTTGGGGTTCCTACAATGAGCAGTTCTTC
>TRBJ1-1|many|NA|TRBV30
CAWSVGSNTEAFF
TGTGCCTGGAGTGTGGGGAGTAACACTGAAGCTTTCTTT
>TRBJ1-5|many|NA|TRBV19
CASRQEPFSNQPQHF
TGTGCCAGTAGACAGGAACCATTTAGCAATCAGCCCCAGCATTTT
>TRBJ2-5|many|NA|TRBV18
CASSPFPSLKETQYF
TGTGCCAGCTCACCATTTCCTAGCTTAAAAGAGACCCAGTACTTC
>TRBJ2-5|many|TRBD1|TRBV19
CASSIFGGQGLSVARETQYF
TGTGCCAGTAGTATATTTGGCGGACAGGGCCTGAGTGTAGCGCGAGAGACCCAGTACTTC
>TRBJ2-7|many|TRBD2|TRBV28
CASSRGLAGGNTYEQYF
TGTGCCAGCAGCCGGGGACTAGCGGGAGGTAATACCTACGAGCAGTACTTC
>TRBJ2-6|many|NA|TRBV11-2
CASGKGRGISGANVLTF
TGTGCCAGCGGGAAGGGGAGGGGGATCTCTGGGGCCAACGTCCTGACTTTC
>TRBJ2-7|many|TRBD1|TRBV10-1
CASTSSGQTYEQYF
TGCGCCAGCACCTCATCGGGACAGACCTACGAGCAGTACTTC
>TRBJ2-3|many|TRBD2|TRBV7-2
CASSPWTSGTDTQYF
TGTGCCAGCAGCCCTTGGACTAGCGGCACAGATACGCAGTATTTT
>TRBJ2-1|many|NA|TRBV11-2
CASSLDVWGLASSSYNEQFF
TGTGCCAGCAGCTTAGATGTTTGGGGACTCGCCTCCAGCTCCTACAATGAGCAGTTCTTC
>TRBJ2-1|many|NA|TRBV6-6
CASSYGQMPYNEQFF
TGTGCCAGCAGTTACGGGCAGATGCCGTACAATGAGCAGTTCTTC
>TRBJ2-4|many|TRBD2|TRBV23-1
CASLTFCGSGSCEAKNIQYF
TGCGCCAGTCTAACCTTTTGTGGTAGCGGGAGTTGCGAAGCCAAAAACATTCAGTACTTC
>TRBJ2-7|many|NA|TRBV6-1
CASSENISEGFEQYF
TGTGCCAGCAGTGAAAATATCTCGGAGGGTTTCGAGCAGTACTTC
>TRBJ2-7|many|TRBD2|TRBV7-6
CASSWRTSGYEQYF
TGTGCCAGCAGCTGGAGGACTAGCGGCTACGAGCAGTACTTC
>TRBJ2-1|many|NA|TRBV28
CASLGFRSYNEQFF
TGTGCCAGCCTAGGCTTTCGGTCCTACAATGAGCAGTTCTTC
>TRBJ2-7|many|NA|TRBV6-6
CASSQEAYEQYF
TGTGCCAGCAGTCAGGAGGCCTACGAGCAGTACTTC
>TRBJ2-3|many|NA|TRBV2
CASSETGVAGTQYF
TGTGCCAGCAGTGAAACCGGGGTTGCCGGTACGCAGTATTTT
>TRBJ2-1|many|NA|TRBV5-1
CASSWGGFWDGSYNEQFF
TGCGCCAGCAGCTGGGGGGGCTTCTGGGACGGATCCTACAATGAGCAGTTCTTC
>TRBJ2-3|few|TRBD1|TRBV18
CASSPGQGNTDTQYF
TGTGCCAGCTCCCCCGGACAGGGGAACACAGATACGCAGTATTTT
>TRBJ2-1|many|TRBD2|TRBV7-9
CASSFERDYPSDEQFF
TGTGCCAGCAGCTTTGAGCGGGACTACCCTAGCGATGAGCAGTTCTTC
>TRBJ1-1|many|TRBD1|TRBV5-1
CASSFGQADTEAFF
TGCGCCAGCAGTTTTGGACAGGCGGACACTGAAGCTTTCTTT